A selection of T cell receptor beta chains follows, all from one sample in a study of neurological immune-mediated disorders. One entry per CDR3 protein results from TCRdb running MiXCR on the 5' RACE reads. The sample consists of roughly 70,000 distinct CDR3 sequences, approximately 5% of them appearing once. The sample comprised PBMCs. These TCRs come from a woman aged 65 to 85 with multiple sclerosis. Both conserved end residues are part of each CDR3. Each record gives: D gene, V gene, J gene, clone size, CDR3 DNA, CDR3 protein. D genes are given only for firm matches. Only part of the rows carry a size: once, few, many, or a class if the clone is expanded.

>-|TRBV12-3/TRBV12-4|TRBJ2-1|many
TGTGCCAGCAGTCCTCAGAGCAGCGGCAATGAGCAGTTCTTC
CASSPQSSGNEQFF
>TRBD2|TRBV20-1|TRBJ2-5|many
TGCAGTGCTACTAAGACTAGCGGGAGACGCGCGGATGAGACCCAGTACTTC
CSATKTSGRRADETQYF
>TRBD1|TRBV28|TRBJ1-1|many
TGTGCCAGCAGTATCCCGACAGGGGGAAACACTGAAGCTTTCTTT
CASSIPTGGNTEAFF
>TRBD2|TRBV29-1|TRBJ2-3|many
TGCAGCGTTGAAGTCTTGGGGACTAGCGGGATAATCAAAGATACGCAGTATTTT
CSVEVLGTSGIIKDTQYF
>-|TRBV12-3/TRBV12-4|TRBJ2-1|many
TGTGCCAGCAGTCCCGGGGGTTGGAGCGGACTGTACAATGAGCAGTTCTTC
CASSPGGWSGLYNEQFF
>-|TRBV29-1|TRBJ2-3|many
TGCAGCGGGGGAGGAATCGTGGATACGCAGTATTTT
CSGGGIVDTQYF
>TRBD2|TRBV12-3/TRBV12-4|TRBJ2-2|many
TGTGCCAGCAGTCGGCCGGGACTAGCTGTCACCGGGGAGCTGTTTTTT
CASSRPGLAVTGELFF
>-|TRBV20-1|TRBJ2-2|many
TGCAGTGCTAGAGAGGCATATTTTAACACCGGGGAGCTGTTTTTT
CSAREAYFNTGELFF
>-|TRBV5-1|TRBJ2-3|many
TGCGCCAGCAGGGTGAGCGGGTTAACAGATACGCAGTATTTT
CASRVSGLTDTQYF
>-|TRBV12-3/TRBV12-4|TRBJ2-1|many
TGTGCCAGCAGTCCAGCCCGAAGCGGTGAGCAGTTCTTC
CASSPARSGEQFF
>TRBD1|TRBV7-9|TRBJ1-4|many
TGTGCCAGCAGCGCCGACAGGGAGGGGAAGGAAAAACTGTTTTTT
CASSADREGKEKLFF
>TRBD2|TRBV7-8|TRBJ2-7|many
TGTGCCAGCAGCTTAGGCCTAGCGGCTTACGAGCAGTACTTC
CASSLGLAAYEQYF
>-|TRBV5-1|TRBJ2-3|-
TGCGCCAGCAGACCGGGACTCCACACAGATACGCAGTATTTT
CASRPGLHTDTQYF
>TRBD2|TRBV7-3|TRBJ2-3|many
TGTGCCAGCAGCATTGGGACTACTCGCACAGATACGCAGTATTTT
CASSIGTTRTDTQYF
>-|TRBV5-1|TRBJ2-3|many
TGCGCCAGCAGCTTGGCGTCAGGCACAGATACGCAGTATTTT
CASSLASGTDTQYF
>TRBD1|TRBV12-3/TRBV12-4|TRBJ1-2|many
TGTGCCAGCAGTTTAACCGGGACAGGCGGTGGCTACACCTTC
CASSLTGTGGGYTF
>-|TRBV7-8|TRBJ1-5|many
TGTGCCAGCAGCTTAGTGGGGAGTAGCAATCAGCCCCAGCATTTT
CASSLVGSSNQPQHF
>-|TRBV18|TRBJ1-5|-
TGTGCCAGCTCTACAGGGACCCTCAATCAGCCCCAGCATTTT
CASSTGTLNQPQHF
>-|TRBV29-1|TRBJ2-7|few
TGCAGCGTTACCCGACAGGGGCCTCGGGGGGGGCAGTACTTC
CSVTRQGPRGGQYF
>TRBD1|TRBV29-1|TRBJ1-1|few
TGCAGCGTTGATTGGGACAGTGTCACTGAAGCTTTCTTT
CSVDWDSVTEAFF
>-|TRBV3-1|TRBJ2-1|many
TGTGCCAGCAGCCAAGGAATTACCGAGCAGTTCTTC
CASSQGITEQFF
>TRBD2|TRBV6-1|TRBJ2-1|-
TGTGCCAGCAGGGACAAATTTAGCGGGACTGAGCAGTTCTTC
CASRDKFSGTEQFF
>TRBD2|TRBV18|TRBJ2-1|many
TGTGCCAGCTCACCACCTAGCGGGAGTTTCTATGAGCAGTTCTTC
CASSPPSGSFYEQFF
>-|TRBV20-1|TRBJ2-3|few
TGCAGTGCTAGATCCTTGGGGCCCCTAACAGATACGCAGTATTTT
CSARSLGPLTDTQYF
>-|TRBV27|TRBJ1-5|-
TGTGCCAGCGCCGGGTGGGGGGGCAATCAGCCCCAGCATTTT
CASAGWGGNQPQHF
>-|TRBV4-3|TRBJ2-4|many
TGCGCCAGCAGCCAAGGGGAAGGAATAAACATTCAGTACTTC
CASSQGEGINIQYF
>-|TRBV12-3/TRBV12-4|TRBJ1-2|many
TGTGCCAGCAGTTTGACAGCCGGTACCAACTATGGCTACACCTTC
CASSLTAGTNYGYTF
>-|TRBV18|TRBJ1-2|many
TGTGCCAGCTCACCCCCTGGGAGGTTCAGGGGTGGCTACACCTTC
CASSPPGRFRGGYTF
>TRBD2|TRBV7-2|TRBJ2-3|many
TGTGCCAGCAGCCTGACTAGCAGTACAGATACGCAGTATTTT
CASSLTSSTDTQYF
>TRBD2|TRBV6-1|TRBJ2-2|-
TGTGCCGGCCTAGCGGGGGTCACCGGGGAGCTGTTTTTT
CAGLAGVTGELFF
>TRBD1|TRBV5-1|TRBJ2-3|few
TGCGCCAGCAGAACTACAGGGGCCAGGGATACGCAGTATTTT
CASRTTGARDTQYF
>-|TRBV6-1|TRBJ2-7|many
TGTGCCAGCAGTGTTCTGGGGAATACCTACGAGCAGTACTTC
CASSVLGNTYEQYF
>-|TRBV5-6|TRBJ2-7|few
TGTGCCAGCAGCTTACTACATGTCTACGAGCAGTACTTC
CASSLLHVYEQYF
>TRBD1|TRBV2|TRBJ1-2|many
TGTGCCAGCATGAGCACAGGGGGCAGCTATGGCTACACCTTC
CASMSTGGSYGYTF
>TRBD1|TRBV4-2|TRBJ2-7|many
TGTGCCAGCAGCCATGAACCCCCTCTTTGGGACAGGGGTTACGAGCAGTACTTC
CASSHEPPLWDRGYEQYF
>-|TRBV20-1|TRBJ1-2|-
TGCAGTGCTAGATCGCTAGGGTCCTCCTATGGCTACACCTTC
CSARSLGSSYGYTF
>-|TRBV11-2|TRBJ2-3|few
TGTGCCAGCAGCTTAGGAGGGCAGCATGTAGATACGCAGTATTTT
CASSLGGQHVDTQYF
>-|TRBV24-1|TRBJ2-1|-
TGTGCCACCGCGGTCATAGGTGGGAATGCGCAGTTCTTC
CATAVIGGNAQFF
>TRBD1|TRBV7-2|TRBJ1-4|few
TGTGCCAGCAGCTTAAACAGGGGACCGAATGAAAAACTGTTTTTT
CASSLNRGPNEKLFF
>TRBD1|TRBV6-6|TRBJ2-5|many
TGTGCCAGCAGGACAGGGGGTAGGATGGAGACCCAGTACTTC
CASRTGGRMETQYF
>-|TRBV12-3/TRBV12-4|TRBJ1-1|many
TGTGCCAGCGCAGGAGTTAACACTGAAGCTTTCTTT
CASAGVNTEAFF
>-|TRBV6-6|TRBJ2-1|many
TGTGCCAGCAGAAGGGACATCCATGAGCAGTTCTTC
CASRRDIHEQFF
>TRBD2|TRBV5-5|TRBJ2-3|few
TGTGCCAGCAGCTTTCCTACTAGCGGGAGACAAGATACGCAGTATTTT
CASSFPTSGRQDTQYF
>TRBD1|TRBV12-3/TRBV12-4|TRBJ1-1|many
TGTGCCAGCAGTTTAGGACAGGGGGCGGAAACTGAAGCTTTCTTT
CASSLGQGAETEAFF
>TRBD1|TRBV7-9|TRBJ1-2|many
TGTGCCAGCAGCTTAGATCCGAGACAGGGGTATGGCTACACCTTC
CASSLDPRQGYGYTF
>-|TRBV7-8|TRBJ2-5|-
TGTGCCAGCAGCCCATTCAGCAGGTCAGAAGAGACCCAGTACTTC
CASSPFSRSEETQYF
>TRBD1|TRBV12-3/TRBV12-4|TRBJ1-2|many
TGTGCCAGCAGCGACACCGACAGGGGTCCTGGTGGCTACACCTTC
CASSDTDRGPGGYTF
>-|TRBV6-2/TRBV6-3|TRBJ1-3|many
TGTGCCAGCTCCAAGGCTTCTGGAAACACCATATATTTT
CASSKASGNTIYF
>TRBD2|TRBV5-1|TRBJ2-3|many
TGCGCCAGCAGCTGGACGGGAGGGCCCACAGATACGCAGTATTTT
CASSWTGGPTDTQYF
>-|TRBV3-1|TRBJ2-1|-
TGTGCCAGCAGCCAAGATTGGTCGTGGCAGGGGCTTTACAATGAGCAGTTCTTC
CASSQDWSWQGLYNEQFF
>-|TRBV12-3/TRBV12-4|TRBJ1-2|few
TGTGCCAGCAGTCAGGGAGTAGATATCGGCTACACCTTC
CASSQGVDIGYTF
>-|TRBV5-1|TRBJ2-4|many
TGCGCCAGCAGTCCTCCGAACAAAAACATTCAGTACTTC
CASSPPNKNIQYF
>TRBD1|TRBV5-1|TRBJ1-2|many
TGCGCCAGCAGCTTGGCCTCCACAGGGGATGGCTACACCTTC
CASSLASTGDGYTF
>TRBD1|TRBV12-3/TRBV12-4|TRBJ2-5|-
TGTGCCAGCGGGCAGGGGGCTATGGAGACCCAGTACTTC
CASGQGAMETQYF
>TRBD2|TRBV15|TRBJ2-7|many
TGTGCCACCAGCAGAGTCCTAGCGGGAGTATACGAGCAGTACTTC
CATSRVLAGVYEQYF
>-|TRBV12-3/TRBV12-4|TRBJ1-1|many
TGTGCCAGCAGCCCGGGGAGCAGCAACACTGAAGCTTTCTTT
CASSPGSSNTEAFF
>-|TRBV20-1|TRBJ2-1|many
TGCAGTGCCCCGGGGTCAGCATCCCTAACGCAGTTCTTC
CSAPGSASLTQFF
>TRBD2|TRBV25-1|TRBJ2-2|many
TGTGCCAGCAGTGTCCGACTAGCGGGAGGGATCACCGGGGAGCTGTTTTTT
CASSVRLAGGITGELFF
>-|TRBV5-5|TRBJ2-1|once
TGTGCCAGCAGCGGGGACCTAAGGGTCTACAATGAGCAGTTCTTC
CASSGDLRVYNEQFF